The rows below give T cell receptor beta chains drawn from one sample of a study of blood T cell repertoires in COVID-19. Generated by immunoSEQ multiplex PCR, the TCRdb table keeps only in-frame clones and is missing some. The sample has more than 300,000 clones; 85% to 90% are singletons. The sample taken for sequencing was peripheral blood. All receptors derive from a woman aged 65 to 85 with COVID-19, enrolled during active disease. CDR3s include the opening cysteine and the closing phenylalanine or tryptophan. Each record gives: J gene, D gene, V gene, clone size, CDR3 DNA, CDR3 protein. A D gene is named only where the DNA matches it firmly. Expanded clones get a size class; other rows say once, few or many, or leave the size out.

>TRBJ1-5|-|TRBV19|once
TGTGCCAGTAGTACCCGACACACTGAAAGCAATCAGCCCCAGCATTTT
CASSTRHTESNQPQHF
>TRBJ2-4|-|TRBV28|-
TGTGCCAGCAGTTCAGGGGCCAAAAACATTCAGTACTTC
CASSSGAKNIQYF
>TRBJ1-6|TRBD1|TRBV18|-
TGTGCCAGCTCACCCTACAGGGGGCAAAATTCACCCCTCCACTTT
CASSPYRGQNSPLHF
>TRBJ1-6|TRBD1|TRBV2|-
TGTGCCAGCAGTGAAGACAGGGGTTATTCACCCCTCCACTTT
CASSEDRGYSPLHF
>TRBJ1-2|-|TRBV6-5|-
TGTGCCAGCAGAGCGGGGTTGGCGTCTAACTATGGCTACACCTTC
CASRAGLASNYGYTF
>TRBJ2-3|-|TRBV7-9|-
TGTGCCAGCAGTCCAGGCGAGGATACGCAGTATTTT
CASSPGEDTQYF
>TRBJ2-3|-|TRBV3-1/TRBV3-2|-
TGTGCCAGCAGCCAAGGGGGAGCGTCCACAGATACGCAGTATTTT
CASSQGGASTDTQYF
>TRBJ1-1|-|TRBV28|-
TGTGCCAGCAGCCCTGGGGCACCTCGACACACTGAAGCTTTCTTT
CASSPGAPRHTEAFF
>TRBJ1-5|-|TRBV20-1|few
TGCAGTGCTAGTTTATTCCAGATTGATGCTCAGCCCCAGCATTTT
CSASLFQIDAQPQHF
>TRBJ2-5|-|TRBV7-2|-
TGTGCCAGCAGCTTACCCATCAGCGAAGAGACCCAGTACTTC
CASSLPISEETQYF
>TRBJ2-5|TRBD2|TRBV6-6|-
TGTGCCACCTCGGGGGGAGGAGAGACCCAGTACTTC
CATSGGGETQYF
>TRBJ1-1|-|TRBV18|once
TGTGCCAGCTCAGCAGACAGGAACACTGAAGCTTTCTTT
CASSADRNTEAFF
>TRBJ1-1|-|TRBV1|-
TGCACCAGCAGCCCCCGACAGGGTGGCACTGAAGCTTTCTTT
CTSSPRQGGTEAFF
>TRBJ2-7|-|TRBV18|-
TGTGCCAGCTCACCACGTGAGGGTGCGTCCTCCTACGAGCAGTACTTC
CASSPREGASSYEQYF
>TRBJ1-3|-|TRBV12-5|-
TGTGCTAGTGGTTGGTCGGGGGGGGGCTGGAACTCTGGAAACACCATATATTTT
CASGWSGGGWNSGNTIYF
>TRBJ2-5|TRBD2|TRBV15|few
TGTGCCACCAGCAGAGAGCTAGCGGGGGAAGAGACCCAGTACTTC
CATSRELAGEETQYF
>TRBJ1-2|-|TRBV4-3|-
TGCGCCAGCAGCCAAGAAGGGAGGGCGGCTGGCTACACCTTC
CASSQEGRAAGYTF
>TRBJ2-7|-|TRBV7-9|-
TGTGCCAGCAGCTTAAGCAGGGGAACCTACGAGCAGTACTTC
CASSLSRGTYEQYF
>TRBJ1-2|-|TRBV5-1|-
TGCGCCAGCAGCTCTACAACAGGAAACTATGGCTACACCTTC
CASSSTTGNYGYTF
>TRBJ1-2|TRBD1|TRBV6-1|-
TGTGCCAGCAGTGAAAGAGGGGGACAGGGGTTCTCCTATGGCTACACCTTC
CASSERGGQGFSYGYTF
>TRBJ1-1|-|TRBV10-3|-
TGTGCCATCAGTTTTATGAACACTGAAGCTTTCTTT
CAISFMNTEAFF
>TRBJ2-2|-|TRBV24-1|-
TGTGCCACCAGTGATCCTTCGAACACCGGGGAGCTGTTTTTT
CATSDPSNTGELFF
>TRBJ1-1|-|TRBV5-1|-
TGCGCCAGCAGCTTGGCGGTTGAGACTACTGAAGCTTTCTTT
CASSLAVETTEAFF
>TRBJ1-1|TRBD1|TRBV27|-
TGTGCCAGCGCCGGGACAGGGTTACAAGCTTTCTTT
CASAGTGLQAFF
>TRBJ2-3|-|TRBV5-1|-
TGCGCCAGCAGTGGGGCGGGAAGCACAGATACGCAGTATTTT
CASSGAGSTDTQYF
>TRBJ1-1|-|TRBV12-2|-
TGTGCAAGTCGCTTTTCCCGGAACACTGAAGCTTTCTTT
CASRFSRNTEAFF
>TRBJ2-1|-|TRBV24-1|-
TGTGCCACCAGTGGGGCAGGGTGGGGCGATGAGCAGTTCTTC
CATSGAGWGDEQFF
>TRBJ1-3|TRBD1|TRBV2|-
TGTGCCAGCAGGTTAGACAGGGCGCACTCTGGAAACACCATATATTTT
CASRLDRAHSGNTIYF